This T cell receptor (beta chain) stems from a study of lymphopenia after photon versus proton radiotherapy. With 10 bases clipped from V and 9 bases from J, the junction kept 20 bases outside the gene matches. CDR3 size: 16 residues. Per the germline V gene, CDR1 is MDHEN and CDR2 is SYDVKM. Method: immunoSEQ multiplex PCR; TCRdb's copy keeps in-frame clones and lacks some. There are approximately 71,000 clones in the sample; approximately 91% occur only once, and less than 3.5% lies in the top ten. On this clone itself: Its antigen is not known.

Study-wide findings and caveats: Photon-treated patients lost naive T cells and TCR diversity; proton-treated stayed stable.

This receptor was obtained from a woman aged 70-85 years with pancreatic cancer. The V gene is TRBV28, the J gene TRBJ2-1, with 8 nucleotides matching TRBD2. The starting material was peripheral blood, obtained from a patient treated with photon-based radiotherapy. Written as DNA, the CDR3 is TGTGCCATCGGGGGTAGCGGGAACTCCTTCCGGAGTGAGCAGTTCTTC. This sequence encodes CAIGGSGNSFRSEQFF.